The present TCR beta chain was sequenced within a study of blood T cells in healthy people across ages. A second PCR of 7 to 11 cycles used a sample-barcoded 5' primer and a J-beta primer mix. TCRdb re-derived calls from the 5' RACE reads in MiXCR, one entry per CDR3 protein. The sample records about 1.4 million distinct CDR3 sequences, approximately 59% being singletons. Points from the study as a whole: The unsorted PBMCs prevented any conclusive comparison of naive versus antigen-experienced cells.

For this clonotype: Its antigen is unidentified.

V was clipped by 3 bases and J by 10 bases, with 12 bases between them. The CDR3 spans 12 residues. Germline values: CDR1 SGHRS, CDR2 YFSETQ. The J gene is TRBJ2-3, the V gene TRBV5-1; D is uncertain. The receptor's source is a man aged 18 to 30 in good health. The sequenced sample consisted of blood. The CDR3 is CASSYPRAAQYF. As DNA, the CDR3 is TGCGCCAGCAGCTATCCCCGCGCGGCGCAGTATTTT. The variable domain in full, completed from reference TRBV5-1 and TRBJ2-3, reads KAGVTQTPRYLIKTRGQQVTLSCSPISGHRSVSWYQQTPGQGLQFLFEYFSETQRNKGNFPGRFSGRQFSNSRSEMNVSTLELGDSALYLCASSYPRAAQYFGPGTRLTVL.